This entry describes one T cell receptor (beta chain). One entry per CDR3 protein results from TCRdb running MiXCR on the RT-PCR reads. The sample comprises 650,000 to 800,000 distinct CDR3 sequences, approximately 14% of which are singletons, and roughly 4% rests with the top ten. V gave up 3 bases and J gave up 2 bases, with 17 bases separating them. The CDR3 runs 16 residues. The germline V gene encodes CDR1 SGDLS and CDR2 YYNGEE. The V and J genes are TRBV9 and TRBJ1-1; possible D gene TRBD1, 5 bases. The specimen was memory CD4+ T cells from blood. The receptor comes from a female donor in good health, serving as a healthy control. CDR3: CASSAPPGRINTEAFF. CDR3 DNA sequence: TGTGCCAGCAGCGCCCCTCCGGGACGGATAAACACTGAAGCTTTCTTT.